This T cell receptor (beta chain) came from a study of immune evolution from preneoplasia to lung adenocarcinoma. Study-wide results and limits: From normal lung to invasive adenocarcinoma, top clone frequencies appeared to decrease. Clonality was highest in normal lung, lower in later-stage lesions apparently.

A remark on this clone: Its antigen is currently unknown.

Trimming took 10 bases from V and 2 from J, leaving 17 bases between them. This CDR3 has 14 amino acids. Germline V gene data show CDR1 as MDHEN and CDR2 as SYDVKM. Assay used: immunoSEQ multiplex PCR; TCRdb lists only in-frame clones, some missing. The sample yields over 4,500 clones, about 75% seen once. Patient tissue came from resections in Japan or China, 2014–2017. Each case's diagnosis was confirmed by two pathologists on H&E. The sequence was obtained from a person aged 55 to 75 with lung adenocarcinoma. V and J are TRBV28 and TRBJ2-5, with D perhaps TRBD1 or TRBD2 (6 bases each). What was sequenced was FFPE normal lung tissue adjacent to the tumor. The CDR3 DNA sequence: TGTGCCATAACAGGGATTGGGGGGCAAGAGACCCAGTACTTC. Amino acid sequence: CAITGIGGQETQYF.